The rows below give T cell receptor beta chains drawn from one sample of a study of graft-versus-host responses after intestinal transplantation. The table came from immunoSEQ multiplex PCR; TCRdb's copy has only in-frame clones and leaves some out. The table records roughly 13,000 clones, 33% of them present only once. Sequences were derived from alloreactive CD4+ T cells from a mixed lymphocyte reaction culture, sampled before intestinal transplant. Receptor source: a human patient who received an intestinal transplant. The CDR3 runs from the conserved cysteine through the conserved F or W. D genes are given only for firm matches. Clone size, where shown, is once, few, many, or a class for clones that have expanded.

CDR3nt: TGTGCCAGCAGAGAATCAGGGGGCCGGGGGAACACTGAAGCTTTCTTT
CDR3aa: CASRESGGRGNTEAFF
j_gene: TRBJ1-1
d_gene: TRBD1
abundance: NA
v_gene: TRBV28

CDR3nt: TGTGCCAGCAGCTTGCCCGCAGGGGGCCGGGGCTACACCTTC
CDR3aa: CASSLPAGGRGYTF
j_gene: TRBJ1-2
d_gene: TRBD1
abundance: NA
v_gene: TRBV5-8

CDR3nt: TGTGCCAGCTCACCCTTCTCTAGGGGTACCTCCTACGAGCAGTACTTC
CDR3aa: CASSPFSRGTSYEQYF
j_gene: TRBJ2-7
d_gene: NA
abundance: medium-sized
v_gene: TRBV18

CDR3nt: TGTGCCTGGAGTGTAGGAGTCCAGGGGGGAGTTTGGAAACTGTTTTTT
CDR3aa: CAWSVGVQGGVWKLFF
j_gene: TRBJ1-4
d_gene: TRBD1
abundance: NA
v_gene: TRBV30

CDR3nt: TGTGCCTGGAGGGTAGCGGGAGTTTTAGATGAGCAGTTCTTC
CDR3aa: CAWRVAGVLDEQFF
j_gene: TRBJ2-1
d_gene: TRBD2
abundance: NA
v_gene: TRBV30

CDR3nt: TGTGCCAGCAGTTACGCTGCTAGCGGGGGTAATGAGCAGTTCTTC
CDR3aa: CASSYAASGGNEQFF
j_gene: TRBJ2-1
d_gene: TRBD2
abundance: NA
v_gene: TRBV6-6

CDR3nt: TGTGCCAGTAAGGCTAGCGGGAGTACCCCCTGGCAGTTCTTC
CDR3aa: CASKASGSTPWQFF
j_gene: TRBJ2-1
d_gene: TRBD2
abundance: once
v_gene: TRBV19

CDR3nt: TGTGCCAGCAGTTACTATATTAGCACAGATACGCAGTATTTT
CDR3aa: CASSYYISTDTQYF
j_gene: TRBJ2-3
d_gene: NA
abundance: few
v_gene: TRBV6-6

CDR3nt: TGTGCCAGCAGGTCAGGGGGGCGCTGGGCCCTGAACACTGAAGCTTTCTTT
CDR3aa: CASRSGGRWALNTEAFF
j_gene: TRBJ1-1
d_gene: TRBD1
abundance: NA
v_gene: TRBV28

CDR3nt: TGTGCCAGCAGCTTAGAGGGGACTAGCGGAGCCTACGAGCAGTACTTC
CDR3aa: CASSLEGTSGAYEQYF
j_gene: TRBJ2-7
d_gene: TRBD2
abundance: NA
v_gene: TRBV7-9

CDR3nt: TGCGCCAGCAGCCGGGAGGGGGGTGGTCCAGATACGCAGTATTTT
CDR3aa: CASSREGGGPDTQYF
j_gene: TRBJ2-3
d_gene: TRBD2
abundance: NA
v_gene: TRBV5-1

CDR3nt: TGTGCCAGTAGTCCGGGACAGGGGGCGAGAGGCTACACCTTC
CDR3aa: CASSPGQGARGYTF
j_gene: TRBJ1-2
d_gene: TRBD1
abundance: NA
v_gene: TRBV19

CDR3nt: TGTGCCACCAGAGAGTCCGGGACTAGCGGGACAACCCAGTACTTC
CDR3aa: CATRESGTSGTTQYF
j_gene: TRBJ2-5
d_gene: TRBD2
abundance: few
v_gene: TRBV15

CDR3nt: TGTGCCAGCAGCTTAGAGGTGGGCGAGCAGTACTTC
CDR3aa: CASSLEVGEQYF
j_gene: TRBJ2-7
d_gene: NA
abundance: NA
v_gene: TRBV11-3

CDR3nt: TGTGCCAGCAGCTTCCTAGCGGGAGGATATGATGAGCAGTTCTTC
CDR3aa: CASSFLAGGYDEQFF
j_gene: TRBJ2-1
d_gene: TRBD2
abundance: NA
v_gene: TRBV11-1

CDR3nt: TGTGCCAGCAGTTACCTCCTCGGACAGGGGGAGACCCAGTACTTC
CDR3aa: CASSYLLGQGETQYF
j_gene: TRBJ2-5
d_gene: TRBD1
abundance: NA
v_gene: TRBV6-5

CDR3nt: TGTGCCAGCAGTTTACCTTTTACAGATACGCAGTATTTT
CDR3aa: CASSLPFTDTQYF
j_gene: TRBJ2-3
d_gene: NA
abundance: few
v_gene: TRBV27

CDR3nt: TGTGCCAGTGCCAGCGGGACGAACTACGAGCAGTACTTC
CDR3aa: CASASGTNYEQYF
j_gene: TRBJ2-7
d_gene: TRBD2
abundance: NA
v_gene: TRBV7-9

CDR3nt: TGTGCCATCAGTGAGTCAGCGGGAGGGCCCTACGAGCAGTACTTC
CDR3aa: CAISESAGGPYEQYF
j_gene: TRBJ2-7
d_gene: TRBD2
abundance: few
v_gene: TRBV10-3

CDR3nt: TGTGCCAGCAGTGGAGGGGTCGTCGGCAAAAACATTCAGTACTTC
CDR3aa: CASSGGVVGKNIQYF
j_gene: TRBJ2-4
d_gene: NA
abundance: NA
v_gene: TRBV6-5

CDR3nt: TGTGCCAGCAGCTCTCTAGCGGCCACAGATACGCAGTATTTT
CDR3aa: CASSSLAATDTQYF
j_gene: TRBJ2-3
d_gene: TRBD2
abundance: few
v_gene: TRBV5-8

CDR3nt: TGCGCCAGCAGCTTGATAGTGGGACAGGTCTACAATGAGCAGTTCTTC
CDR3aa: CASSLIVGQVYNEQFF
j_gene: TRBJ2-1
d_gene: TRBD1
abundance: NA
v_gene: TRBV5-1

CDR3nt: TGTGCCAGCAGTAGCGGCGGGAGGGAGCAGTTCTTC
CDR3aa: CASSSGGREQFF
j_gene: TRBJ2-1
d_gene: TRBD2
abundance: NA
v_gene: TRBV28

CDR3nt: TGTGCCAGCAGTCTAATCGAGTGGACCGGGGAGCTGTTTTTT
CDR3aa: CASSLIEWTGELFF
j_gene: TRBJ2-2
d_gene: NA
abundance: NA
v_gene: TRBV28

CDR3nt: TGTGCCTCTGCACCCGACAGCTACAATGAGCAGTTCTTC
CDR3aa: CASAPDSYNEQFF
j_gene: TRBJ2-1
d_gene: NA
abundance: NA
v_gene: TRBV30

CDR3nt: TGTGCCAGCAGCTTGGTTTGGTCAGACTACGAGCAGTACTTC
CDR3aa: CASSLVWSDYEQYF
j_gene: TRBJ2-7
d_gene: NA
abundance: NA
v_gene: TRBV5-6

CDR3nt: TGTGCCAGCAGTGTTGGCAGGGGGCTTGGTGGCTACACCTTC
CDR3aa: CASSVGRGLGGYTF
j_gene: TRBJ1-2
d_gene: TRBD1
abundance: medium-sized
v_gene: TRBV6-4

CDR3nt: TGTGCCAGCAGCAATGGAGATACGCCCAGCGGACTTGGGGCCCAGCATTTT
CDR3aa: CASSNGDTPSGLGAQHF
j_gene: TRBJ1-5
d_gene: NA
abundance: few
v_gene: TRBV21-1

CDR3nt: TGTGCCAGCAGTATTTTACAGGCGAGCTCTGGAAACACCATATATTTT
CDR3aa: CASSILQASSGNTIYF
j_gene: TRBJ1-3
d_gene: NA
abundance: NA
v_gene: TRBV10-3

CDR3nt: TGTGCCAGCAGTCCCCGGACAGGGGGCCTTGGCTACACCTTC
CDR3aa: CASSPRTGGLGYTF
j_gene: TRBJ1-2
d_gene: TRBD1
abundance: medium-sized
v_gene: TRBV2

CDR3nt: TGTGCCAGCACCCCTAGGGAGGGAGCCTATGGCTACACCTTC
CDR3aa: CASTPREGAYGYTF
j_gene: TRBJ1-2
d_gene: NA
abundance: NA
v_gene: TRBV7-9

CDR3nt: TGTGCCAGCTCACGAGCGGGAGGCTACAATGAGCAGTTCTTC
CDR3aa: CASSRAGGYNEQFF
j_gene: TRBJ2-1
d_gene: TRBD2
abundance: NA
v_gene: TRBV18

CDR3nt: TGTGCCAGCAGCTCCCAAGGGGGACACGCAGATACGCAGTATTTT
CDR3aa: CASSSQGGHADTQYF
j_gene: TRBJ2-3
d_gene: NA
abundance: NA
v_gene: TRBV7-2

CDR3nt: TGTGCCACATTCCGGGACTACTACGAGCAGTACTTC
CDR3aa: CATFRDYYEQYF
j_gene: TRBJ2-7
d_gene: TRBD2
abundance: NA
v_gene: TRBV6-1

CDR3nt: TGTGCCAGCAGCCGGGACAGACGGATCACAGATACGCAGTATTTT
CDR3aa: CASSRDRRITDTQYF
j_gene: TRBJ2-3
d_gene: TRBD1
abundance: NA
v_gene: TRBV7-9

CDR3nt: TGTGCCAGCAGCCAAGAGACCAGGGATCCAGATACGCAGTATTTT
CDR3aa: CASSQETRDPDTQYF
j_gene: TRBJ2-3
d_gene: NA
abundance: few
v_gene: TRBV4-2

CDR3nt: TGTGCCAGCAGCTTAGGGCCCGGGGGTCAGCCCCAGCATTTT
CDR3aa: CASSLGPGGQPQHF
j_gene: TRBJ1-5
d_gene: NA
abundance: NA
v_gene: TRBV7-9

CDR3nt: TGTGCCAGCAGCGTTAGCGGGAGATTCACAGATACGCAGTATTTT
CDR3aa: CASSVSGRFTDTQYF
j_gene: TRBJ2-3
d_gene: TRBD2
abundance: few
v_gene: TRBV9

CDR3nt: TGTGCCAGCAGCCGACAGGGTTTCGACTATGGCTACACCTTC
CDR3aa: CASSRQGFDYGYTF
j_gene: TRBJ1-2
d_gene: TRBD1
abundance: NA
v_gene: TRBV5-4

CDR3nt: TGCGCCAGCAGCTTAGGGACCGCAGATACGCAGTATTTT
CDR3aa: CASSLGTADTQYF
j_gene: TRBJ2-3
d_gene: NA
abundance: few
v_gene: TRBV5-1

CDR3nt: TGTGCCAGCAGTCCGGGACAGGTCTCCTACGAGCAGTACTTC
CDR3aa: CASSPGQVSYEQYF
j_gene: TRBJ2-7
d_gene: TRBD1
abundance: NA
v_gene: TRBV4-2

CDR3nt: TGTGCTAGTGGTTTGGTATGGTTTCAGGACATAGGAGAAATCTATGGCTACACCTTC
CDR3aa: CASGLVWFQDIGEIYGYTF
j_gene: TRBJ1-2
d_gene: NA
abundance: NA
v_gene: TRBV12-5

CDR3nt: TGTGCCAGCAGTTACTCCATCTACACTGAAGCTTTCTTT
CDR3aa: CASSYSIYTEAFF
j_gene: TRBJ1-1
d_gene: NA
abundance: few
v_gene: TRBV6-6

CDR3nt: TGCGCCAGCAGTCCCGGGACAGGCATCTACGAGCAGTACTTC
CDR3aa: CASSPGTGIYEQYF
j_gene: TRBJ2-7
d_gene: TRBD1
abundance: NA
v_gene: TRBV5-1

CDR3nt: TGCGCCAGCAGCCAAGTGGGACTAGGAGGAGCAGATACGCAGTATTTT
CDR3aa: CASSQVGLGGADTQYF
j_gene: TRBJ2-3
d_gene: TRBD2
abundance: few
v_gene: TRBV4-3

CDR3nt: TGTGCCAGCACCTCGGAGGGGTTGGGCACTGAAGCTTTCTTT
CDR3aa: CASTSEGLGTEAFF
j_gene: TRBJ1-1
d_gene: NA
abundance: NA
v_gene: TRBV28

CDR3nt: TGTGCCAGCAGCTCTCTTTACCCTGGGACAGGGGATAATGAAAAACTGTTTTTT
CDR3aa: CASSSLYPGTGDNEKLFF
j_gene: TRBJ1-4
d_gene: TRBD1
abundance: NA
v_gene: TRBV5-5

CDR3nt: TGTGCCAGTAGTATAAGGTTCGGGGACTATGGCTACACCTTC
CDR3aa: CASSIRFGDYGYTF
j_gene: TRBJ1-2
d_gene: NA
abundance: NA
v_gene: TRBV19

CDR3nt: TGTGCCAGCAGCTTAGCGCGGTATGGCTACACCTTC
CDR3aa: CASSLARYGYTF
j_gene: TRBJ1-2
d_gene: NA
abundance: NA
v_gene: TRBV7-2

CDR3nt: TGTGCCAGTAGTATCTCCCACAGGGGTCAGGTTAAGTCGACCCAGTACTTC
CDR3aa: CASSISHRGQVKSTQYF
j_gene: TRBJ2-5
d_gene: TRBD1
abundance: NA
v_gene: TRBV19

CDR3nt: TGTGCCTGGGACAGGCGGAGAGACGAGCAGTACTTC
CDR3aa: CAWDRRRDEQYF
j_gene: TRBJ2-7
d_gene: NA
abundance: NA
v_gene: TRBV30

CDR3nt: TGCGCCAGCTATAGCGGGCAAAGCACAGATACGCAGTATTTT
CDR3aa: CASYSGQSTDTQYF
j_gene: TRBJ2-3
d_gene: TRBD2
abundance: few
v_gene: TRBV5-1

CDR3nt: TGCGCCAGCAGTGGCGGGAGGTCGCAAGATACGCAGTATTTT
CDR3aa: CASSGGRSQDTQYF
j_gene: TRBJ2-3
d_gene: TRBD2
abundance: NA
v_gene: TRBV5-1